This T cell receptor (beta chain) was sequenced for a study of follicular helper T cells after annual influenza vaccination. Produced via immunoSEQ multiplex PCR; TCRdb's table is partial and in-frame only. The sample includes some 11,000 clones, 80% to 85% seen only once; the top ten take roughly 0.92%. Germline CDR1 and CDR2: KGHSH and LQKENI. The ends were cut back, 0 bases at V and 8 bases at J, with 9 bases in the middle. The CDR3 covers 13 residues. This TCR came from an adult who received the influenza vaccine. V is TRBV18 and J is TRBJ2-3; D may be TRBD2 (6 bases). Sequencing was performed on CXCR5- memory CD4+ T cells sorted from blood, taken 6 weeks after influenza vaccination. In nucleotides, the CDR3 is TGTGCCAGCTCACCACCGGGGGGAAGTACGCAGTATTTT. Its protein is CASSPPGGSTQYF.